This T cell receptor (beta chain) was captured by sequencing in a study of tumor-infiltrating lymphocytes in primary liver carcinoma. Study-wide background: Each participant had primary liver carcinoma, and surgical resection was the treatment.

Per germline, CDR1 SGHKS and CDR2 YYEKEE (reference sequence). V lost 6 bases to trimming and J lost 6 bases; unmatched junction nucleotides: 13. This CDR3 contains 16 residues. Reverse transcription of about 0.5 ug total RNA with a constant-region primer produced TCR beta cDNA. Slightly modified ARM-PCR served as the procedure for the TCR beta libraries. These libraries came from three rounds of nested multiplex PCR. TRBV1-TRBV30 forward primers and a C-beta reverse primer were used in the first two PCR rounds, which each ran for nine to ten cycles. TCRdb called the multiplex PCR reads again in MiXCR, with one record for every CDR3 protein. Of 150,000 to 200,000 distinct CDR3 sequences listed, roughly three fifths are singletons. The study extracted blood RNA from unsorted whole blood and also extracted germline DNA.

The sequenced sample was peripheral blood. The chain couples TRBV5-5 to TRBJ2-3, with 10 bases that match TRBD1. The sequence derives from a man in his forties with primary liver carcinoma and hepatitis B virus infection. The CDR3 loop is CASNPTGGGSLDTQYF. CDR3 DNA: TGTGCCAGCAACCCGACAGGGGGCGGAAGCCTGGATACGCAGTATTTT.